This record covers a single T cell receptor beta chain. Its antigen is undetermined. This entry comes from a study of cytomegalovirus exposure and HLA in healthy donors. Study summary: The roughly 700 first-cohort repertoires shared a platform with the approximately 120 validation repertoires, as reported in a later analysis.

There are 16 residues in the CDR3. The ends lost 5 bases at V and 3 bases at J; junction bases unmatched: 9. In germline, CDR1 is SEHNR, CDR2 FQNEAQ (reference sequence). The study, taken as a whole, reports: Reportedly, diagnosis of cytomegalovirus status by the classifier showed high specificity and sensitivity.

Measured with immunoSEQ multiplex PCR; TCRdb has only the in-frame clones, and not every one. The sample shows 100,000 to 150,000 clones, about 88% of them seen only once. This clonotype was obtained from a woman between 18 and 30 years old in good health and CMV-seronegative. This rearrangement joins TRBV7-9 to TRBJ2-3; 9 nucleotides match TRBD2. The sample consisted of PBMCs. Here the CDR3 reads CASSPHSGGGTDTQYF. In nucleotides, the CDR3 is TGTGCCAGCAGCCCACATAGCGGGGGTGGAACAGATACGCAGTATTTT.